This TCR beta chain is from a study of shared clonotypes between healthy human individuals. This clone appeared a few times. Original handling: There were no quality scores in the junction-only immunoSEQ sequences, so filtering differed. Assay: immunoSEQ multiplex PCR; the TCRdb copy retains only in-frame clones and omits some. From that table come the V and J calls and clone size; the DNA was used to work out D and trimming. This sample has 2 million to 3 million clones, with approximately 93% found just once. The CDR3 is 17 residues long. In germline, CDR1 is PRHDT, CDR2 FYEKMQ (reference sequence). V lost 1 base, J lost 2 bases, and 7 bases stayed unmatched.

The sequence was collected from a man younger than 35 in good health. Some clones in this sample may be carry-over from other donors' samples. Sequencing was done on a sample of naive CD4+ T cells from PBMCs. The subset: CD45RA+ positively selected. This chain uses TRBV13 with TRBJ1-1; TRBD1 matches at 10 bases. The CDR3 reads CASSLVRGQGLNTEAFF. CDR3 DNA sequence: TGTGCCAGCAGCTTAGTGAGGGGACAGGGGCTCAACACTGAAGCTTTCTTT. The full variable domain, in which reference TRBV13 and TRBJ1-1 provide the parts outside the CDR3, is AAGVIQSPRHLIKEKRETATLKCYPIPRHDTVYWYQQGPGQDPQFLISFYEKMQSDKGSIPDRFSAQQFSDYHSELNMSSLELGDSALYFCASSLVRGQGLNTEAFFGQGTRLTVV.